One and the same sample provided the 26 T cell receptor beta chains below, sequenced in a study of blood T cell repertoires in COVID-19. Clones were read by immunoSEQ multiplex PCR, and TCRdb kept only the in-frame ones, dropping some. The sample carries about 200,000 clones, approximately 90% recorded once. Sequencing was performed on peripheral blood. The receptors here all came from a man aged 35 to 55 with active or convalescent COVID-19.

Here the CDR3 DNA reads TGTGCCAGCAGCCCCTCAGGGCTAAACTCCTATAATTCACCCCTCCACTTT. Amino acids: CASSPSGLNSYNSPLHF. This chain links TRBV7-8 with TRBJ1-6; tentative D call: TRBD1 (5 bases). The V end lost 5 bases, the J end lost 0 bases, and 14 bases lay between the germline ends. CDR1 and CDR2 (germline): SGHVS, FQNEAQ. The CDR3 is 17 residues long.

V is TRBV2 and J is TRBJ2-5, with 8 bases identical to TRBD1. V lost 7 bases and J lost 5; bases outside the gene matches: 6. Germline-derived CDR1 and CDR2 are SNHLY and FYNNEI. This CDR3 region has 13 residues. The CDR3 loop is CASNPRGRETQYF. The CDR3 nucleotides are TGTGCCAGCAACCCCAGGGGGCGGGAGACCCAGTACTTC.

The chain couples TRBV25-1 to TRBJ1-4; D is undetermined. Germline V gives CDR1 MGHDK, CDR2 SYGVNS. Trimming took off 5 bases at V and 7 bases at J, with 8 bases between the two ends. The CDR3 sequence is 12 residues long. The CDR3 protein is CASSLSGEKLFF. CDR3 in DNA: TGTGCCAGCAGTCTAAGTGGTGAAAAACTGTTTTTT.

The CDR3 sequence is CASSLRQGSAGNTIYF. In DNA, the CDR3 is TGTGCCAGCAGCTTGAGGCAGGGGTCGGCTGGAAACACCATATATTTT. V and J are TRBV5-6 and TRBJ1-3; possible D gene TRBD1, 6 bases. This CDR3 spans 16 amino acids. Germline V lookup: CDR1 SGHDT, CDR2 YYEEEE. V dropped 1 base and J dropped 2 bases, with 13 bases sitting between them.

The CDR3, as DNA: TGCAGCGTTGAAACGTTTCGACTAGCTACTAGCACAGATACGCAGTATTTT. This codes for CSVETFRLATSTDTQYF. The chain uses TRBV29-1 and TRBJ2-3, with 7 bases aligning to TRBD2. The CDR3 sequence is 17 residues long. Germline CDR1 reads SQVTM; CDR2 reads ANQGSEA. J lost 0 bases, V lost 2 bases, and 11 bases had no gene match.

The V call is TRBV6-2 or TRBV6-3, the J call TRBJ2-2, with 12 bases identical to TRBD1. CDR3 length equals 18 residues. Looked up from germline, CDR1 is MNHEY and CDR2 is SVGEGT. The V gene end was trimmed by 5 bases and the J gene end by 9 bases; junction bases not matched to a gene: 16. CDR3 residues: CASSPGQGALRAGRELFF. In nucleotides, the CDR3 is TGTGCCAGCAGTCCGGGACAGGGGGCTTTGCGGGCCGGGCGGGAGCTGTTTTTT.

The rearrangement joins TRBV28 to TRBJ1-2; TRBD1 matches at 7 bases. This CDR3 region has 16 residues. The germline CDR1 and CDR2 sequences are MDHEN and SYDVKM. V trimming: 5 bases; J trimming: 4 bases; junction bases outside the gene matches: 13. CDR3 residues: CASSPGGTAGVYGYTF. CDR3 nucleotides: TGTGCCAGCAGTCCTGGAGGGACAGCTGGTGTCTATGGCTACACCTTC.

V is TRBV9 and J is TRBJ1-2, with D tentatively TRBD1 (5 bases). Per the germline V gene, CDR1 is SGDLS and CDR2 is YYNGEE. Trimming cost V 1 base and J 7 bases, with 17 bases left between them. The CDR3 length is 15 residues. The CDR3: CASSVSPSDTGGYTF. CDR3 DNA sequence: TGTGCCAGCAGCGTAAGCCCCTCGGACACCGGTGGCTACACCTTC.

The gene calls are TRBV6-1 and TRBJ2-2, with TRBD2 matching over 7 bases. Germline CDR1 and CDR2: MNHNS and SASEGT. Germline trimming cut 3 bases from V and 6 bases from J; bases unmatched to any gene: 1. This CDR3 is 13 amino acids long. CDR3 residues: CASSEGGSGELFF. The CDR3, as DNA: TGTGCCAGCAGTGAGGGGGGGTCCGGGGAGCTGTTTTTT.

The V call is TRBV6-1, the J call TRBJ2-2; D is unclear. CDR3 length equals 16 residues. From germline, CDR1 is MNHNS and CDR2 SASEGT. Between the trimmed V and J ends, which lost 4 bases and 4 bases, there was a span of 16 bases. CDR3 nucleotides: TGTGCCAGCAGTGTGGAACGAGTGTGGGCCACCGGGGAGCTGTTTTTT. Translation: CASSVERVWATGELFF.

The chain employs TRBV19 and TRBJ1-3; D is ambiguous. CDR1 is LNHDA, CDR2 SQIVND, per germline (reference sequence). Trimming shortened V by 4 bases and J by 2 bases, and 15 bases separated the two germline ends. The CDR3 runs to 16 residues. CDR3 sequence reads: CASSTLPSGPGNTIYF. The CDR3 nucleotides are TGTGCCAGTAGTACGTTGCCATCAGGTCCTGGAAACACCATATATTTT.

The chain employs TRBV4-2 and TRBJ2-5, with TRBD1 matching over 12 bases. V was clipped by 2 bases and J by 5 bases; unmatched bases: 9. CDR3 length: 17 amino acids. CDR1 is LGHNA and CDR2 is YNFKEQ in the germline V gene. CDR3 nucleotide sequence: TGTGCCAGCAGCCAATACACCGGGACAGGGGGCTTGGAGACCCAGTACTTC. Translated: CASSQYTGTGGLETQYF.

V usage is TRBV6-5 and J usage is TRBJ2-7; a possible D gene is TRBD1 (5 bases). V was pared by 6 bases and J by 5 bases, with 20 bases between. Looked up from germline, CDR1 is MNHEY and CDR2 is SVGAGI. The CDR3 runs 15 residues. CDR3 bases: TGTGCCAGCAGGAACTGGGGCTCCATATACGACGAGCAGTACTTC. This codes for CASRNWGSIYDEQYF.

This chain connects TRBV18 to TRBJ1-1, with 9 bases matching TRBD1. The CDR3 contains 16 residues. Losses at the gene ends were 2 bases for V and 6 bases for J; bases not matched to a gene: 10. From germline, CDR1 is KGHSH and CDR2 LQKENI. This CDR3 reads CASSPGGGQGSSEAFF. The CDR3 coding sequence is TGTGCCAGCTCACCAGGGGGGGGACAGGGATCATCTGAAGCTTTCTTT.

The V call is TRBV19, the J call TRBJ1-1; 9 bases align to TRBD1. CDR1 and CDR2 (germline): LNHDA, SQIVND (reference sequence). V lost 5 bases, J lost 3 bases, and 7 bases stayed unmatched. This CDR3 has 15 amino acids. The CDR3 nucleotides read TGTGCCAGTAGTCTCGGGACAGGGCGACACACTGAAGCTTTCTTT. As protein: CASSLGTGRHTEAFF.

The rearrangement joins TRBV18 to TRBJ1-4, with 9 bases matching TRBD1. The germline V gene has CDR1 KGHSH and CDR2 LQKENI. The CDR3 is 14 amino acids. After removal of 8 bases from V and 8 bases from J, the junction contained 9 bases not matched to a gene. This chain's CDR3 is CASRGTGSGEKLFF. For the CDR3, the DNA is TGTGCCAGCCGGGGGACAGGGTCGGGCGAAAAACTGTTTTTT.

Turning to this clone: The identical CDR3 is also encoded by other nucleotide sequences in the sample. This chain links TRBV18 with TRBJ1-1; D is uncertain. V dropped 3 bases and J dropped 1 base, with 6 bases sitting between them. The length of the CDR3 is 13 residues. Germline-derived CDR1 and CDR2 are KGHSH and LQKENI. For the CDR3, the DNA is TGTGCCAGCTCACCCCCCCAGAACACTGAAGCTTTCTTT. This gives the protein CASSPPQNTEAFF.

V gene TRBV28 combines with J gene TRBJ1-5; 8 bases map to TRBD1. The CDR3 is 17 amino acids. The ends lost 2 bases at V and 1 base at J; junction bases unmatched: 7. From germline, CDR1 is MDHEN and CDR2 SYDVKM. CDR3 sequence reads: CASSLALDRVSNQPQHF. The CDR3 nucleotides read TGTGCCAGCAGTTTAGCCCTGGACAGGGTCAGCAATCAGCCCCAGCATTTT.

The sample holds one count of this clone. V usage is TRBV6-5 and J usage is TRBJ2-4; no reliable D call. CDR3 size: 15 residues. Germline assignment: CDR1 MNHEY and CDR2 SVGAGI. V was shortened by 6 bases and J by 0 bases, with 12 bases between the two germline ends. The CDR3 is CASRPGELAKNIQYF. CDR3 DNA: TGTGCCAGCAGACCAGGCGAATTAGCCAAAAACATTCAGTACTTC.

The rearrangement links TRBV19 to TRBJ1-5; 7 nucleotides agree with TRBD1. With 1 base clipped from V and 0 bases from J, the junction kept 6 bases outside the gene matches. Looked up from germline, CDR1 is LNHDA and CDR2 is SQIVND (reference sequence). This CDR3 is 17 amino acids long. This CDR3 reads CASSIVSTGVSNQPQHF. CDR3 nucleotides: TGTGCCAGTAGTATAGTGTCCACAGGGGTTAGCAATCAGCCCCAGCATTTT.

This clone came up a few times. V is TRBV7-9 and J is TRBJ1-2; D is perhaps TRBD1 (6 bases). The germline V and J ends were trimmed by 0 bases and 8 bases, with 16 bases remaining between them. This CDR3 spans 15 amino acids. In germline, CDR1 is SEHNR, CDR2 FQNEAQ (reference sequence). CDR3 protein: CASSLAHGGALGYTF. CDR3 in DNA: TGTGCCAGCAGCTTAGCGCACGGGGGGGCGCTAGGCTACACCTTC.

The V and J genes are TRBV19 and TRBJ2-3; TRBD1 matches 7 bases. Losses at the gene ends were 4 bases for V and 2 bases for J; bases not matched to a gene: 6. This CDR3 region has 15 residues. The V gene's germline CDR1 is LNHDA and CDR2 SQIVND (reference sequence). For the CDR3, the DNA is TGTGCCAGTAGTAGTACAGGGGCGCCCACAGATACGCAGTATTTT. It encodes CASSSTGAPTDTQYF.

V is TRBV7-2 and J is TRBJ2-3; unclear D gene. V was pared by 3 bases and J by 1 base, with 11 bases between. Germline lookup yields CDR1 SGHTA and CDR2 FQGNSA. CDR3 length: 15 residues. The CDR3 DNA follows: TGTGCCAGCAGCTTGGTCGAACAAGGCACAGATACGCAGTATTTT. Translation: CASSLVEQGTDTQYF.

The CDR3 sequence: CASSRGLAGANTGELFF. The CDR3 DNA sequence: TGTGCCAGCAGCCGGGGACTAGCGGGGGCGAACACCGGGGAGCTGTTTTTT. The genes are TRBV7-9 and TRBJ2-2, with TRBD2 matching 14 bases. The CDR3 has 17 amino acids. V was clipped by 5 bases and J by 0 bases; unmatched bases: 2. Germline V gene lookup returns CDR1 SEHNR and CDR2 FQNEAQ (reference sequence).

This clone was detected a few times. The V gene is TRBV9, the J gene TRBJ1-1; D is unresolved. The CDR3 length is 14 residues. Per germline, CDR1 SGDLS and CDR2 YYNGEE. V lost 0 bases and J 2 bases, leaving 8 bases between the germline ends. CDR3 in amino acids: CASSVVRGNTEAFF. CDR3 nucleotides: TGTGCCAGCAGCGTAGTTCGGGGTAACACTGAAGCTTTCTTT. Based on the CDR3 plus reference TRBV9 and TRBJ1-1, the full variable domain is DSGVTQTPKHLITATGQRVTLRCSPRSGDLSVYWYQQSLDQGLQFLIQYYNGEERAKGNILERFSAQQFPDLHSELNLSSLELGDSALYFCASSVVRGNTEAFFGQGTRLTVV.

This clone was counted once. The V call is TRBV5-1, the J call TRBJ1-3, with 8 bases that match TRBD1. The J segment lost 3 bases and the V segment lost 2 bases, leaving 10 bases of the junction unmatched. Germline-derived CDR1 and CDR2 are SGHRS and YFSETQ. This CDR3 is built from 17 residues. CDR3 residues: CASSLLSGQGGGNTIYF. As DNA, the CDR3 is TGCGCCAGCAGCTTACTCTCCGGACAGGGTGGTGGAAACACCATATATTTT.